A single sample gave rise to the 25 T cell receptor beta chains below, sequenced in a study of CD8+ T cells in alopecia areata. Sample treatment: oral pan-JAK inhibitor, 5-10 mg twice daily. Isolated RNA was reverse transcribed into cDNA used as the sequencing template. Generated by immunoSEQ multiplex PCR, the TCRdb table keeps only in-frame clones and is missing some. The table has approximately 150,000 clones, about 85% seen once. Sequenced here: CD8+ T cells sorted from blood, sampled at week 4, from a patient treated with tofacitinib. The receptors were sampled from a human donor with alopecia areata.

The chain couples TRBV5-4 to TRBJ2-7; 7 bases align to TRBD2. There are 13 residues in the CDR3. Germline CDR1 SGHNT, CDR2 YYREEE (reference sequence). The V segment lost 4 bases and the J segment 5 bases; nucleotides outside the gene matches: 6. CDR3 DNA: TGTGCCAGCAGCCCGCGGGGAGGGGACGAGCAGTACTTC. This gives the protein CASSPRGGDEQYF.

The gene calls are TRBV27 and TRBJ2-4; 7 nucleotides match TRBD1. J lost 2 bases, V lost 4 bases, and 8 bases had no gene match. Germline CDR1 MNHEY, CDR2 SMNVEV (reference sequence). The CDR3 is 16 residues long. The CDR3 nucleotides are TGTGCCAGCAGTTCCGGGACAGACGGAACCAAAAACATTCAGTACTTC. The encoded protein is CASSSGTDGTKNIQYF.

The J gene is TRBJ2-7, the V gene TRBV4-1, with D tentatively TRBD1 (5 bases). The CDR3 has 15 residues. In germline, CDR1 is MGHRA, CDR2 YSYEKL. V lost 1 base to trimming and J lost 2 bases, with 12 bases between them. The CDR3 DNA is TGCGCCAGCAGCCAAGTTCCAGGGCCTACCTACGAGCAGTACTTC. As protein: CASSQVPGPTYEQYF.

This sequence joins TRBV29-1 and TRBJ2-5; the D is unclear. The CDR3 extends over 13 amino acids. Trimming pared 1 base from V and 2 bases from J, leaving 8 bases between. Germline V gives CDR1 SQVTM, CDR2 ANQGSEA. The CDR3 DNA follows: TGCAGCGTTGAAGGTCAGGAGCAAGAGACCCAGTACTTC. Translating it yields CSVEGQEQETQYF. The variable domain in full, completed from reference TRBV29-1 and TRBJ2-5, reads SAVISQKPSRDICQRGTSLTIQCQVDSQVTMMFWYRQQPGQSLTLIATANQGSEATYESGFVIDKFPISRPNLTFSTLTVSNMSPEDSSIYLCSVEGQEQETQYFGPGTRLLVL.

The chain combines TRBV30 with TRBJ1-1; D gene unclear. The V end was cut by 5 bases, the J end by 5 bases, with 12 bases between. Germline assignment: CDR1 GTSNPN and CDR2 SVGIG (reference sequence). The CDR3 sequence is 12 residues long. Here the CDR3 reads CAWGTSGTEAFF. The CDR3 DNA follows: TGTGCCTGGGGCACCTCGGGGACTGAAGCTTTCTTT.

The CDR3 coding sequence is TGCGCCAGCAGTTCCGGGACTAGCGGGAGCTCAAGATTGGAGACCCAGTACTTC. It encodes CASSSGTSGSSRLETQYF. The chain links TRBV5-1 to TRBJ2-5; 14 bases match TRBD2. The V gene end was trimmed by 5 bases and the J gene end by 5 bases; junction bases not matched to a gene: 14. The CDR3 spans 18 residues. Germline CDR1 SGHRS, CDR2 YFSETQ.

V usage is TRBV29-1 and J usage is TRBJ2-3; perhaps TRBD2 as D (7 bases). The germline V gene has CDR1 SQVTM and CDR2 ANQGSEA. CDR3 length: 13 amino acids. The germline V and J ends were trimmed by 7 bases and 5 bases, with 16 bases remaining between them. CDR3 sequence: CSAKGGSEDTQYF. As DNA, the CDR3 is TGCAGCGCCAAGGGGGGGAGTGAAGATACGCAGTATTTT.

The V call is TRBV5-6, the J call TRBJ2-1; either TRBD1 or TRBD2 may fit D (5 bases each). The CDR3 is 17 amino acids. CDR1 is SGHDT, CDR2 YYEEEE, per germline. The V gene lost 4 bases and the J gene lost 6 bases, with 23 bases spanning the gap. CDR3 sequence (DNA): TGTGCCAGCAGCCTCTGGGACCCAAGATCCCCGCCCAATGAGCAGTTCTTC. It encodes CASSLWDPRSPPNEQFF.

The chain links TRBV27 to TRBJ2-2; perhaps TRBD2 as D (6 bases). Germline V CDR1 and CDR2: MNHEY, SMNVEV (reference sequence). This CDR3 has 15 amino acids. Trimming took off 4 bases at V and 5 bases at J, with 14 bases between the two ends. This CDR3 reads CASSSPGLGTGELFF. The CDR3 DNA follows: TGTGCCAGCAGTTCGCCGGGACTCGGTACCGGGGAGCTGTTTTTT.

The J gene is TRBJ2-1, the V gene TRBV27; 7 bases agree with TRBD1. This CDR3 has 15 residues. Germline-derived CDR1 and CDR2 are MNHEY and SMNVEV (reference sequence). Trimming took 6 bases from V and 2 from J; bases not matched to a gene: 7. Written as DNA, the CDR3 is TGTGCCAGCAGCCTACAGGGGACCCCCTACAATGAGCAGTTCTTC. Translated, it gives CASSLQGTPYNEQFF.

The chain combines TRBV30 with TRBJ2-7; possible D gene TRBD2, 5 bases. Germline V CDR1 and CDR2: GTSNPN, SVGIG (reference sequence). V shed 3 bases and J shed 2 bases, with 14 bases lying between them. The CDR3 spans 14 residues. Here the CDR3 reads CAWREGEGPYEQYF. The CDR3, as DNA: TGTGCCTGGAGAGAGGGAGAAGGCCCCTACGAGCAGTACTTC.

The CDR3 protein is CASSGRGGRGGELFF. CDR3 DNA: TGTGCCAGCAGTGGACGAGGGGGGCGCGGCGGGGAGCTGTTTTTT. The chain combines TRBV25-1 with TRBJ2-2; D is perhaps TRBD1 or TRBD2 (6 bases each). This CDR3 has 15 amino acids. Between the trimmed V and J ends, which lost 4 bases and 7 bases, there was a span of 16 bases. Per germline, CDR1 MGHDK and CDR2 SYGVNS.

This sequence joins TRBV5-3 and TRBJ2-1; 8 bases match TRBD2. TRBV5-3 is filed as an ORF, its function uncertain. The junction had 17 bases not matched to a gene; V was cut back by 1 base and J by 8 bases. The CDR3 is 18 residues long. The CDR3, as DNA: TGTGCCAGAAGCTTGACCCCGGGAGGGCCCTTATCGAACCATGAGCAGTTCTTC. Translated, it gives CARSLTPGGPLSNHEQFF.

This clone has just one count. The rearrangement joins TRBV30 to TRBJ2-1, with no clear D. V was clipped by 3 bases and J by 13 bases, with 16 bases between them. There are 12 residues in the CDR3. Germline lookup yields CDR1 GTSNPN and CDR2 SVGIG (reference sequence). The CDR3 sequence is CAWSPRGPKQFF. For the CDR3, the DNA is TGTGCCTGGAGCCCACGAGGCCCGAAACAGTTCTTC.

The sample holds a few counts of this clone. The chain employs TRBV5-8 and TRBJ2-5; possibly TRBD2 for D (5 bases). Germline lookup yields CDR1 SGHTS and CDR2 YDEGEE. The CDR3 runs 11 residues. The V end lost 1 base, the J end lost 9 bases, and 7 bases lay between the germline ends. The CDR3 bases are TGTGCCAGCAGCTTGTTGGAGGCCCAGTACTTC. Its protein is CASSLLEAQYF.

This clone was counted a few times. The chain employs TRBV5-4 and TRBJ2-2; D is perhaps TRBD2 (7 bases). CDR3 size: 15 residues. Germline-derived CDR1 and CDR2 are SGHNT and YYREEE (reference sequence). Trimming cost V 1 base and J 4 bases, with 11 bases left between them. The CDR3 DNA is TGTGCCAGCAGCTTGCTCGGGGGGCCCACCGGGGAGCTGTTTTTT. Its protein is CASSLLGGPTGELFF.

The rearrangement links TRBV6-1 to TRBJ2-1; 7 positions match TRBD2. CDR3 length equals 14 residues. CDR1 is MNHNS, CDR2 SASEGT, per germline. After removal of 4 bases from V and 4 bases from J, the junction contained 4 bases not matched to a gene. The CDR3 sequence is CASSVSGNYNEQFF. The CDR3 region has the DNA TGTGCCAGCAGTGTGAGCGGGAATTACAATGAGCAGTTCTTC.

The chain combines TRBV7-9 with TRBJ2-7, with D perhaps given as TRBD1 or TRBD2 (6 bases each). Trimming took 5 bases from V and 0 from J, leaving 14 bases between them. Germline V lookup: CDR1 SEHNR, CDR2 FQNEAQ (reference sequence). There are 15 residues in the CDR3. The DNA for the CDR3 is TGTGCCAGCAGCGGGGAAGGGGGGAACTCCTACGAGCAGTACTTC. This encodes CASSGEGGNSYEQYF.

The rearrangement uses TRBV29-1 and TRBJ2-7, with D maybe TRBD2 (6 bases). This CDR3 spans 11 amino acids. V was clipped by 4 bases and J by 10 bases, with 14 bases between them. Germline V gives CDR1 SQVTM, CDR2 ANQGSEA. CDR3: CSVGDSQVQYF. CDR3 sequence (DNA): TGCAGCGTTGGGGACTCGCAAGTTCAGTACTTC.

This clone was counted once. This rearrangement joins TRBV29-1 to TRBJ1-1; 7 nucleotides match TRBD1. Per germline, CDR1 SQVTM and CDR2 ANQGSEA. The CDR3 runs to 14 residues. Germline trimming cut 2 bases from V and 4 bases from J; bases unmatched to any gene: 7. The CDR3 is CSVEPQGVGTEAFF. CDR3 sequence (DNA): TGCAGCGTTGAACCCCAGGGGGTTGGCACTGAAGCTTTCTTT.

The chain joins TRBV13 to TRBJ2-1; tentatively, D is TRBD1 (7 bases). There are 15 residues in the CDR3. Germline lookup yields CDR1 PRHDT and CDR2 FYEKMQ (reference sequence). V was shortened by 5 bases and J by 1 base, with 12 bases between the two germline ends. CDR3 sequence (DNA): TGTGCCAGCAGCCGCAGGGGGGTGTCCTACAATGAGCAGTTCTTC. Its translation: CASSRRGVSYNEQFF.

CDR3 coding DNA: TGTGCCAGCAGCCCCCGGGCAGAAGCAACCTACGAGCAGTACTTC. Protein sequence: CASSPRAEATYEQYF. The V call is TRBV9, the J call TRBJ2-7, with D unresolved. Looked up from germline, CDR1 is SGDLS and CDR2 is YYNGEE. The CDR3 runs 15 residues. The V end was cut by 4 bases, the J end by 2 bases, with 16 bases between.

The V and J genes are TRBV27 and TRBJ2-1; no reliable D call. Looked up from germline, CDR1 is MNHEY and CDR2 is SMNVEV (reference sequence). The germline V and J ends were trimmed by 5 bases and 6 bases, with 14 bases remaining between them. The CDR3 covers 14 residues. The CDR3 region is CASSAAIGPNEQFF. In nucleotides, the CDR3 is TGTGCCAGCAGTGCAGCGATAGGCCCCAATGAGCAGTTCTTC.

V and J are TRBV28 and TRBJ2-7; 7 bases line up with TRBD2. Germline trimming cut 3 bases from V and 2 bases from J; bases unmatched to any gene: 7. The CDR3 is 15 residues long. Germline values: CDR1 MDHEN, CDR2 SYDVKM. The DNA for the CDR3 is TGTGCCAGCAGTTTCGGGCAGGGAGGGACCTACGAGCAGTACTTC. Translated, it gives CASSFGQGGTYEQYF.

The genes are TRBV6-5 and TRBJ2-1, with D perhaps assigned TRBD1 or TRBD2 (6 bases each). The CDR3 is made up of 15 amino acids. The V gene's germline CDR1 is MNHEY and CDR2 SVGAGI. The V gene lost 2 bases and the J gene lost 6 bases, with 14 bases spanning the gap. In nucleotides, the CDR3 is TGTGCCAGCAGTTACGATACGGGGGCCACCAATGAGCAGTTCTTC. Protein: CASSYDTGATNEQFF.